This T cell receptor (beta chain) was identified in a study of CD8 T cells in ankylosing spondylitis. Study-level findings and limits: Typical of ankylosing spondylitis blood, it appeared, was a TCR beta motif of seven to nine highly homologous variants. Reports say disease-linked clones showed up significantly more in matched ankylosing spondylitis synovial fluid.

This CDR3 contains 21 residues. Germline-derived CDR1 and CDR2 are ENHRY and SYGVKD. V lost 8 bases and J lost 1, with 30 bases in between. This clonotype has a count of ten or more. The antigen remains unidentified. Making use of molecular barcodes, quantitative 5'-RACE generated TCR beta libraries. MiXCR, applied by TCRdb to the 5' RACE reads, yields one record per CDR3 protein. The sample has under 150,000 distinct CDR3 sequences; about 10% are singletons. This TCR was sampled from a female donor with ankylosing spondylitis or in good health (not recorded which). The source material was blood, either unsorted or a sorted T cell fraction (not recorded which). The rearrangement links TRBV10-3 to TRBJ2-6, with a weak D call TRBD1 (6 bases). CDR3 sequence: CAIGPRSGVGKGASGANVLTF. In DNA form, the CDR3 reads TGTGCCATCGGCCCCCGATCAGGGGTCGGAAAAGGAGCTTCTGGGGCCAACGTCCTGACTTTC.